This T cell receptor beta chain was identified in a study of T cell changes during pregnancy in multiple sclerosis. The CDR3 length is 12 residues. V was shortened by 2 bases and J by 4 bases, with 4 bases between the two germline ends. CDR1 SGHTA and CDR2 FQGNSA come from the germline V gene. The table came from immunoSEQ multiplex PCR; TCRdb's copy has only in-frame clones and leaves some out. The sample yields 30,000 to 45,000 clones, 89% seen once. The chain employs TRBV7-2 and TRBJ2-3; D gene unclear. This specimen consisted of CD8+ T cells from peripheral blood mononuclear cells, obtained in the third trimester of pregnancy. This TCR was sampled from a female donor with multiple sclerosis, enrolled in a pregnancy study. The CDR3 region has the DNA TGTGCCAGCAGCTTACGTCCAGATACGCAGTATTTT. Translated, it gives CASSLRPDTQYF.